These 19 T cell receptor beta chains were all obtained from the same sample, sequenced in a study of shared clonotypes between healthy human individuals. Measured with immunoSEQ multiplex PCR; TCRdb has only the in-frame clones, and not every one. The sample lists around 940,000 clones; over 75% were seen once. The material sequenced was memory CD4+ T cells sorted from blood. The subset: CD45RA-negative fraction. The origin of the receptors is a man younger than 35 in good health.

The chain uses TRBV29-1 and TRBJ1-2, with D perhaps TRBD1 (5 bases). The V end lost 5 bases, the J end lost 8 bases, and 21 bases lay between the germline ends. CDR3 length equals 14 residues. Germline V gene lookup returns CDR1 SQVTM and CDR2 ANQGSEA. CDR3 sequence reads: CSVYGGPRRTGYTF. The CDR3 DNA reads as TGCAGCGTTTATGGCGGCCCGAGGAGGACAGGCTACACCTTC. The full variable domain, in which reference TRBV29-1 and TRBJ1-2 provide the parts outside the CDR3, is SAVISQKPSRDICQRGTSLTIQCQVDSQVTMMFWYRQQPGQSLTLIATANQGSEATYESGFVIDKFPISRPNLTFSTLTVSNMSPEDSSIYLCSVYGGPRRTGYTFGSGTRLTVV.

The gene calls are TRBV7-9 and TRBJ2-2; 12 nucleotides align to TRBD1. The V and J ends lost 6 bases and 5 bases, in that order; junction bases with no gene match: 4. Germline-derived CDR1 and CDR2 are SEHNR and FQNEAQ (reference sequence). The CDR3 runs 15 residues. The DNA for the CDR3 is TGTGCCAGCAGTCAGGGACAGGGGGCAACCGGGGAGCTGTTTTTT. Translating gives CASSQGQGATGELFF.

A few counts support this clone. The chain recombines TRBV11-3 with TRBJ2-2, with D possibly being TRBD1 (6 bases). The CDR3 is made up of 15 amino acids. V shed 5 bases and J shed 4 bases, with 14 bases lying between them. Germline values: CDR1 SGHNT, CDR2 YENEEA. The CDR3, as DNA: TGTGCCAGCAGCCCACAGGGACAACTCACCGGGGAGCTGTTTTTT. Translation gives CASSPQGQLTGELFF.

V usage is TRBV19 and J usage is TRBJ1-5; 8 bases are a match to TRBD1. The germline V gene encodes CDR1 LNHDA and CDR2 SQIVND (reference sequence). This CDR3 spans 15 amino acids. The junction had 4 bases not matched to a gene; V was cut back by 1 base and J by 5 bases. The CDR3 coding sequence is TGTGCCAGTAGTATAGTTGCAGGGGGCTATCAGCCCCAGCATTTT. Amino acids: CASSIVAGGYQPQHF.

This chain links TRBV11-2 with TRBJ2-1, with D tentatively TRBD2 (5 bases). The CDR3 consists of 17 residues. V lost 0 bases and J lost 7, with 19 bases in between. Germline V lookup: CDR1 SGHAT, CDR2 FQNNGV. CDR3 in DNA: TGTGCCAGCAGCTTAGATCGGGCTAGAAGGCCGGGGAATGAGCAGTTCTTC. Protein sequence: CASSLDRARRPGNEQFF.

This clone was counted a single time. The V and J genes are TRBV5-8 and TRBJ2-7; D may match TRBD1 or TRBD2 (6 bases each). The ends were cut back, 3 bases at V and 1 base at J, with 14 bases in the middle. Germline CDR1 and CDR2: SGHTS and YDEGEE. This CDR3 is 15 amino acids long. CDR3 coding DNA: TGTGCCAGCAGCTCGGGCTGGGGGGCGTCCTACGAGCAGTACTTC. It encodes CASSSGWGASYEQYF.

The chain employs TRBV28 and TRBJ1-6; perhaps TRBD1 as D (5 bases). Germline V gives CDR1 MDHEN, CDR2 SYDVKM. The V end was cut by 6 bases, the J end by 4 bases, with 22 bases between. The CDR3 covers 18 residues. The CDR3 region is CASRPPNPGAGYNSPLHF. DNA of the CDR3: TGTGCCAGCAGACCACCCAACCCCGGGGCGGGTTATAATTCACCCCTCCACTTT.

This chain connects TRBV5-1 to TRBJ2-7; the D gene is possibly TRBD1 (5 bases). From germline, CDR1 is SGHRS and CDR2 YFSETQ. V lost 4 bases, J lost 2 bases, and 13 bases lay in between. The CDR3 runs to 14 residues. The CDR3 region is CASSPAPGPYEQYF. The CDR3 DNA reads TGCGCCAGCAGCCCCGCGCCAGGGCCCTACGAGCAGTACTTC.

The chain employs TRBV27 and TRBJ1-6, with 9 bases identical to TRBD1. This CDR3 is built from 15 residues. Germline V lookup: CDR1 MNHEY, CDR2 SMNVEV (reference sequence). V was clipped by 4 bases and J by 7 bases; unmatched bases: 5. The CDR3 DNA is TGTGCCAGCAGTTCGACCGACAGGGGGAATTCACCCCTCCACTTT. This encodes CASSSTDRGNSPLHF.

The chain couples TRBV6-5 to TRBJ2-7, with D perhaps TRBD1 or TRBD2 (5 bases each). The CDR3 runs to 12 residues. Looked up from germline, CDR1 is MNHEY and CDR2 is SVGAGI. CDR3 nucleotide sequence: TGTGCGACCGGGACGGCCTTACGAGAGCAGTACTTC. Its translation: CATGTALREQYF.

V usage is TRBV6-5 and J usage is TRBJ2-7, with D maybe TRBD2 (7 bases). Germline V lookup: CDR1 MNHEY, CDR2 SVGAGI. Trimming pared 2 bases from V and 3 bases from J, leaving 11 bases between. The CDR3 consists of 14 residues. The chain's CDR3 is CASSYGGGLYEQYF. In nucleotides, the CDR3 is TGTGCCAGCAGTTACGGGGGGGGCCTCTACGAGCAGTACTTC.

This sequence joins TRBV5-8 and TRBJ2-6, with D possibly TRBD1 on 6 matching bases. In germline, CDR1 is SGHTS, CDR2 YDEGEE. V was clipped by 0 bases and J by 2 bases, with 12 bases between them. The CDR3 contains 17 residues. CDR3 sequence (DNA): TGTGCCAGCAGCTTGGACAGGGTTTATGCTGGGGCCAACGTCCTGACTTTC. This codes for CASSLDRVYAGANVLTF.

V gene TRBV2 combines with J gene TRBJ1-1, with D unclear. Trimming took 5 bases from V and 4 from J, leaving 8 bases between them. There are 12 residues in the CDR3. Germline V gene data show CDR1 as SNHLY and CDR2 as FYNNEI. CDR3 region: CASSQELTEAFF. CDR3 in DNA: TGTGCCAGCAGTCAGGAACTCACTGAAGCTTTCTTT.

The CDR3 spells CASSSRLAGKETQYF. For the CDR3, the DNA is TGTGCCAGCAGTTCGCGACTAGCGGGAAAGGAGACCCAGTACTTC. The chain employs TRBV27 and TRBJ2-5, with 11 bases matching TRBD2. The germline V gene has CDR1 MNHEY and CDR2 SMNVEV (reference sequence). The CDR3 is 15 amino acids. Trimming took 4 bases from V and 5 from J; bases not matched to a gene: 6.

In its sample, this clone was seen once. The chain carries TRBV19 and TRBJ1-3, with D possibly TRBD1 on 5 matching bases. V lost 4 bases and J 7 bases, leaving 20 bases between the germline ends. Germline assignment: CDR1 LNHDA and CDR2 SQIVND (reference sequence). The CDR3 contains 16 residues. CDR3 protein: CASSTPPQGLGNTIYF. CDR3 nucleotide sequence: TGTGCCAGTAGTACCCCTCCTCAGGGACTCGGGAACACCATATATTTT.

This clone was seen many times. The same CDR3 also results from other DNA sequences found in this sample. This chain joins TRBV25-1 and TRBJ1-1; no clear D gene. This CDR3 region has 11 residues. Germline values: CDR1 MGHDK, CDR2 SYGVNS. Trimming left V 2 bases short and J 10 bases short, with 8 bases between. CDR3 DNA sequence: TGTGCCAGCAGTGAAGGAGGGAGAGCTTTCTTT. Amino acid sequence: CASSEGGRAFF.

This clone has only a few counts. The chain has TRBV5-8 and TRBJ2-5; tentative D call: TRBD1 (6 bases). Germline V gene data show CDR1 as SGHTS and CDR2 as YDEGEE. With 4 bases removed from V and 5 bases from J, the gap between germline ends came to 15 bases. The CDR3 spans 14 residues. CDR3 in amino acids: CASSRYRVEETQYF. The CDR3 DNA reads as TGTGCCAGCAGCCGTTACAGGGTGGAGGAGACCCAGTACTTC.

The rearrangement links TRBV5-1 to TRBJ1-2; 11 bases line up with TRBD1. J was trimmed by 6 bases and V by 10 bases; bases with no gene match: 8. Germline lookup yields CDR1 SGHRS and CDR2 YFSETQ. CDR3 size: 13 residues. The CDR3 DNA reads as TGCGCCTCCCGGACAGGGGGCTCGCATGGCTACACCTTC. Translated: CASRTGGSHGYTF.

The chain is built from TRBV7-9 and TRBJ1-1, with no clear D. The CDR3 covers 12 residues. V lost 3 bases to trimming and J lost 6 bases, with 8 bases between them. Germline V CDR1 and CDR2: SEHNR, FQNEAQ (reference sequence). For the CDR3, the DNA is TGTGCCAGCAGCTTCGCGACCCCTGAAGCTTTCTTT. This sequence encodes CASSFATPEAFF.